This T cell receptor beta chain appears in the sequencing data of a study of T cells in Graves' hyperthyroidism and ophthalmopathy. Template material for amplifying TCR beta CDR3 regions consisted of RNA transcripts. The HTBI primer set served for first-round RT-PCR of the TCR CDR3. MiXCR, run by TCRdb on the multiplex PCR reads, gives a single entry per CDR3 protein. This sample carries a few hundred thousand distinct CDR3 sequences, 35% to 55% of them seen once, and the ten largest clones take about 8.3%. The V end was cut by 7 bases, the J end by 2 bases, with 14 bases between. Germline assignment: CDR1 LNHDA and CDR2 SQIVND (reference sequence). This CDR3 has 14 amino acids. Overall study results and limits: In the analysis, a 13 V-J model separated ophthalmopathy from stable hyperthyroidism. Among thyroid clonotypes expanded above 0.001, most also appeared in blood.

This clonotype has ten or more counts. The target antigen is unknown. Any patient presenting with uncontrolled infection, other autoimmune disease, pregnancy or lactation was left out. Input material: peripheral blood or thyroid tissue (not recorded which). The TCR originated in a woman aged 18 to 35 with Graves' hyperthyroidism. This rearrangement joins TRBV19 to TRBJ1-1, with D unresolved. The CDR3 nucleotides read TGTGCCAGTAACCAATTGCGGTCAAACACTGAAGCTTTCTTT. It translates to CASNQLRSNTEAFF. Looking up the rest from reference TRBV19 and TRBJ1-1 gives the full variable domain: DGGITQSPKYLFRKEGQNVTLSCEQNLNHDAMYWYRQDPGQGLRLIYYSQIVNDFQKGDIAEGYSVSREKKESFPLTVTSAQKNPTAFYLCASNQLRSNTEAFFGQGTRLTVV.